This T cell receptor beta chain emerged from a study of T cell responses to AZD1222 COVID-19 vaccine. Points from the study as a whole: Possibly, clonal diversity was underestimated; donors were largely white British and included more females.

Repertoires were generated with immunoSEQ multiplex PCR, while TCRdb's copy carries only in-frame clones and drops some. Among under 150,000 clones listed, about 93% were seen once. The table lists this clone with many counts. Antigen unknown. The CDR3 is 15 amino acids. V gave up 5 bases and J gave up 9 bases; unmatched junction bases: 13. Germline CDR1 SEHNR, CDR2 FQNEAQ (reference sequence). Sequenced here: peripheral blood, sampled on day 0 of AZD1222 vaccination. This receptor was identified in an adult in good health. This rearrangement joins TRBV7-9 to TRBJ2-1; TRBD2 aligns across 7 bases. The CDR3 sequence: CASSVGTTNKGEQFF. CDR3 coding DNA: TGTGCCAGCAGCGTCGGGACTACCAACAAGGGTGAGCAGTTCTTC.